The 8 T cell receptor beta chains given below trace back to one sample, sequenced in a study of siplizumab effects on memory and regulatory T cells. Clones were sequenced by immunoSEQ multiplex PCR, and TCRdb holds only the in-frame ones, with some missing. Among approximately 40,000 clones listed, about 89% were seen once. Sequenced sample: naive CD4+ T cells sorted from blood. These receptors were taken from a human donor in good health.

This clone was counted once. The V call is TRBV5-6, the J call TRBJ1-3; TRBD1 matches 8 bases. J was trimmed by 0 bases and V by 4 bases; bases with no gene match: 3. The length of the CDR3 is 15 residues. The germline V gene encodes CDR1 SGHDT and CDR2 YYEEEE. DNA of the CDR3: TGTGCCAGCAGCCAGGGGGCACTCTCTGGAAACACCATATATTTT. This gives the protein CASSQGALSGNTIYF.

The chain is built from TRBV10-3 and TRBJ2-1; either TRBD1 or TRBD2 may fit D (7 bases each). Between the trimmed V and J ends, which lost 3 bases and 4 bases, there was a span of 16 bases. The V gene's germline CDR1 is ENHRY and CDR2 SYGVKD. CDR3 length: 16 amino acids. CDR3 protein: CAISDSRGGRYNEQFF. Written as DNA, the CDR3 is TGTGCCATCAGTGACTCCAGGGGGGGTCGTTACAATGAGCAGTTCTTC.

The chain carries TRBV5-1 and TRBJ2-7; 7 bases map to TRBD1. V trimming: 0 bases; J trimming: 5 bases; junction bases outside the gene matches: 8. This CDR3 is built from 15 residues. Germline CDR1 reads SGHRS; CDR2 reads YFSETQ. This CDR3 is CASSLGDREFDEQYF. The CDR3 bases are TGCGCCAGCAGCTTGGGAGACAGGGAATTCGACGAGCAGTACTTC.

This sequence joins TRBV27 and TRBJ2-5; 10 bases match TRBD2. The CDR3 is 17 residues long. Germline V lookup: CDR1 MNHEY, CDR2 SMNVEV (reference sequence). V was clipped by 3 bases and J by 5 bases; unmatched bases: 12. The CDR3 spells CASSFRQASGRSETQYF. The CDR3 coding sequence is TGTGCCAGCAGTTTTCGGCAAGCTAGCGGGAGAAGCGAGACCCAGTACTTC.

The rearrangement joins TRBV6-5 to TRBJ2-5; maybe TRBD2 (6 bases). The CDR3 covers 14 residues. The ends were cut back, 5 bases at V and 5 bases at J, with 15 bases in the middle. Germline V gene lookup returns CDR1 MNHEY and CDR2 SVGAGI. The CDR3 DNA is TGTGCCAGCAGTCCGATCGGGACTTACGAGACCCAGTACTTC. This encodes CASSPIGTYETQYF.

The rearrangement links TRBV6-5 to TRBJ1-4; the match to TRBD1 covers 8 bases. Germline CDR1 MNHEY, CDR2 SVGAGI. J was trimmed by 8 bases and V by 7 bases; bases with no gene match: 12. The CDR3 covers 15 residues. The CDR3 loop is CASTGGNRGNEKLFF. In nucleotides, the CDR3 is TGTGCCAGCACCGGGGGGAACAGGGGGAACGAAAAACTGTTTTTT.

The chain recombines TRBV5-6 with TRBJ1-1, with 11 nucleotides matching TRBD1. The germline CDR1 and CDR2 sequences are SGHDT and YYEEEE. The length of the CDR3 is 15 residues. Losses at the gene ends were 4 bases for V and 1 base for J; bases not matched to a gene: 3. This CDR3 reads CASSPGTGGNTEAFF. As DNA, the CDR3 is TGTGCCAGCAGCCCAGGGACAGGGGGGAACACTGAAGCTTTCTTT.

J is TRBJ2-7 and V is TRBV6-5; D unclear. V lost 0 bases to trimming and J lost 4 bases, with 13 bases between them. The length of the CDR3 is 15 residues. The germline CDR1 and CDR2 sequences are MNHEY and SVGAGI. The CDR3 sequence: CASSYSATLGYEQYF. CDR3 nucleotides: TGTGCCAGCAGTTACTCGGCCACCCTTGGGTACGAGCAGTACTTC.